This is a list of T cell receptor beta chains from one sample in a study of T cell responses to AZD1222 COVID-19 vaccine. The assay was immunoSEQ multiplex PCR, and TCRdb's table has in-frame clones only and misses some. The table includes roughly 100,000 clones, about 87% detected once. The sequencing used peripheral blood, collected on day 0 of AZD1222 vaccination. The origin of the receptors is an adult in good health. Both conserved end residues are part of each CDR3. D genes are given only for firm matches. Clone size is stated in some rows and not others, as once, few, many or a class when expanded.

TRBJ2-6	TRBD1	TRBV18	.	TGTGCCAGCTCATCGACAGGGTTTGGAACTGGGGCCAACGTCCTGACTTTC	CASSSTGFGTGANVLTF
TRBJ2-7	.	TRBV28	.	TGTGCCAGCAGTTTGCCGGGACACTCCTACGAGCAGTACTTC	CASSLPGHSYEQYF
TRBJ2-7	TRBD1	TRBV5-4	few	TGTGCCAGCAGCTTAGGACAGGGGGTCAGAGGAGAGCAGTACTTC	CASSLGQGVRGEQYF
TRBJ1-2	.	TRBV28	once	TGTGCCAGCAGCTCCAACAGTTATGGCTACACCTTC	CASSSNSYGYTF
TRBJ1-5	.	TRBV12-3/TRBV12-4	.	TGTGCCAGCAGTGCGGGACAACTCCAGCCCCAGCATTTT	CASSAGQLQPQHF
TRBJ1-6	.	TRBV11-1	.	TGTGCCAGCAGCCGGCAGACTAATAATTCACCCCTCCACTTT	CASSRQTNNSPLHF
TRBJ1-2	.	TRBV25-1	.	TGTGCCAGACAGGGAAAGGGGGAGTTCACCTTC	CARQGKGEFTF
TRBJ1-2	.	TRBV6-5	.	TGTGCCAGCAGCAGCACAGGGTCCATCTATGGCTACACCTTC	CASSSTGSIYGYTF
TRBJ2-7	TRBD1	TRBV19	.	TGTGCCAGTAGTATAGTGGACAGGGCCTACGAGCAGTACTTC	CASSIVDRAYEQYF
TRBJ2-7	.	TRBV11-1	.	TGTGCCAGCAGCTTAGTCCCGGACGGTATCTACGAGCAGTACTTC	CASSLVPDGIYEQYF
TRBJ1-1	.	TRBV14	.	TGTGCCAGCAGCCAAGATCTACAGGGACCGAAGAAAGCTTTCTTT	CASSQDLQGPKKAFF
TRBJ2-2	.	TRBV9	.	TGTGCCAGCAGCGCCGGACACCCGAACACCGGGGAGCTGTTTTTT	CASSAGHPNTGELFF
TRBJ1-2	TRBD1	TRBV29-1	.	TGCAGCGACCACAGGGGGCTCTATGGCTACACCTTC	CSDHRGLYGYTF
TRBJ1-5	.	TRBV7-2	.	TGTGCCAGCAGCTATAGCCAGGGCAATCAGCCCCAGCATTTT	CASSYSQGNQPQHF
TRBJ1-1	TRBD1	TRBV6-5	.	TGTGCCAGCTGGACAGGGACGAACACTGAAGCTTTCTTT	CASWTGTNTEAFF
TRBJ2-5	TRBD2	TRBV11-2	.	TGTGCCAGCAGCTTAGGTCCGGGCGGGGGGCAAGAGACCCAGTACTTC	CASSLGPGGGQETQYF
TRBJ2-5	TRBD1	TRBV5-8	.	TGTGCCAGCAGCTTAGGACAGGGTCGAGAGACCCAGTACTTC	CASSLGQGRETQYF
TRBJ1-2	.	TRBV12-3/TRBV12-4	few	TGTGCCAGCAGTCGAAACGCCTATGGCTACACCTTC	CASSRNAYGYTF
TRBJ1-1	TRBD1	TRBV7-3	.	TGTGCCAGCAGCTCGCAACAGGGGATAGGTTCGGCTTTCTTT	CASSSQQGIGSAFF
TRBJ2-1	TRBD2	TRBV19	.	TGTGCCAGTAGTATCCCTAGCGGGGGATACAATGAGCAGTTCTTC	CASSIPSGGYNEQFF
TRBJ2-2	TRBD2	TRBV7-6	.	TGTGCCAGCAGCTCAGGTTATAGCGGGAAAAGCGGGGAGCTGTTTTTT	CASSSGYSGKSGELFF
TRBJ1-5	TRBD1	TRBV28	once	TGTGCCAGCAGGATACAGGGGATCAATCAGCCCCAGCATTTT	CASRIQGINQPQHF
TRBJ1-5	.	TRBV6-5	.	TGTGCCAGCAGTCGGGACTTTAGCAATCAGCCCCAGCATTTT	CASSRDFSNQPQHF
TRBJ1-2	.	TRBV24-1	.	TGTGCCACCAGTGATTCGAGGGTGGATGATGGCTACACCTTC	CATSDSRVDDGYTF
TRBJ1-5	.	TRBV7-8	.	TGTGCCAGCAGCGCCGGGACGGGAAATTCGAATCAGCCCCAGCATTTT	CASSAGTGNSNQPQHF
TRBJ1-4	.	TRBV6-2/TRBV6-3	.	TGTGCCAGCAGTACGGGACGCCATGCAACTAATGAAAAACTGTTTTTT	CASSTGRHATNEKLFF
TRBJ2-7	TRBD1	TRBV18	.	TGTGCCAGCTCACCTCCGGGACAGGCGTACGAGCAGTACTTC	CASSPPGQAYEQYF
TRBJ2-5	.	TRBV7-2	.	TGTGCCAGCAGCCCCAGCAGGGGGGTACACGAGACCCAGTACTTC	CASSPSRGVHETQYF
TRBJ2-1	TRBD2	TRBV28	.	TGTGCCAGCAGTCCCGGGACTAGCGGGAGAGGGTCCTACAATGAGCAGTTCTTC	CASSPGTSGRGSYNEQFF
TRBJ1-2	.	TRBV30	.	TGTGCCTGGAGGACCACGCGAGGGGAAGCTAACTATGGCTACACCTTC	CAWRTTRGEANYGYTF
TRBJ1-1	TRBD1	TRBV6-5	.	TGTGCCAGTCATGGACAGGGGGGATCGAACACTGAAGCTTTCTTT	CASHGQGGSNTEAFF
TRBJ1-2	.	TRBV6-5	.	TGTGCCAGCAGTTACGGGGACCTCCAGGGCTACACCTTC	CASSYGDLQGYTF